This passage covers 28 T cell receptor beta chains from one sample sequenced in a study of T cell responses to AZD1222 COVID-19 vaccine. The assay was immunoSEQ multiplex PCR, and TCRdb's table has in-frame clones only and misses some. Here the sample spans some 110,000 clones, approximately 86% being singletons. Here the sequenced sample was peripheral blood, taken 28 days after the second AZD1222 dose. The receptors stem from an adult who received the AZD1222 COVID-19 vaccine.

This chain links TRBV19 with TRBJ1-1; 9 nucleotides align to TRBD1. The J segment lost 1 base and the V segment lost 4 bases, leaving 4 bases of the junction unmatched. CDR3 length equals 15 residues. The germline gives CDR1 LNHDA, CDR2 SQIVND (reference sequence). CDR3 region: CASSTRTGENTEAFF. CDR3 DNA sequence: TGTGCCAGTAGTACCCGGACAGGGGAGAACACTGAAGCTTTCTTT.

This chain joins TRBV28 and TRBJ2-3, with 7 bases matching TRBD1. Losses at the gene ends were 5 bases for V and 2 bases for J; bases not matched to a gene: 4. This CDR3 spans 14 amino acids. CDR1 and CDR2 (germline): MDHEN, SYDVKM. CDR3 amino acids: CASSRGQVTDTQYF. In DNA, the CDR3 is TGTGCCAGCAGTCGAGGACAGGTCACAGATACGCAGTATTTT.

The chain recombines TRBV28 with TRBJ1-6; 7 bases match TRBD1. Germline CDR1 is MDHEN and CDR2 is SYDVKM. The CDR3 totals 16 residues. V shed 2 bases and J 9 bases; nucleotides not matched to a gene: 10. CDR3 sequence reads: CASSLPQGRIGSPLHF. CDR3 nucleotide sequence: TGTGCCAGCAGTTTACCACAGGGGAGGATAGGTTCACCCCTCCACTTT.

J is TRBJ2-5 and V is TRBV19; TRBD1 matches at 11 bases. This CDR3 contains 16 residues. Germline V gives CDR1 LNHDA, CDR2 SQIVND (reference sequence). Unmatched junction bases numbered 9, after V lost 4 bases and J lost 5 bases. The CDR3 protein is CASSTRDRGSGETQYF. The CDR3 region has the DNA TGTGCCAGTAGTACGCGGGACAGGGGGTCAGGGGAGACCCAGTACTTC.

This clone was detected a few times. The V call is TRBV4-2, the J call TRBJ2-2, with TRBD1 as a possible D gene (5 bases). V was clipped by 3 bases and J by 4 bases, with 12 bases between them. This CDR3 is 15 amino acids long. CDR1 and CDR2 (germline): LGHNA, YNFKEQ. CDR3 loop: CASSHQEQATGELFF. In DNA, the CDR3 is TGTGCCAGCAGCCATCAAGAACAGGCCACCGGGGAGCTGTTTTTT.

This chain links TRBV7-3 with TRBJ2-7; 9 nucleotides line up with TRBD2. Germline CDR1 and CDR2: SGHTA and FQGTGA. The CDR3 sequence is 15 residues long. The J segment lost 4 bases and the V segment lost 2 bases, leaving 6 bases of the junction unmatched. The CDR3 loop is CASSLGPAGGYEQYF. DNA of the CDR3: TGTGCCAGCAGCTTAGGCCCAGCGGGAGGATACGAGCAGTACTTC.

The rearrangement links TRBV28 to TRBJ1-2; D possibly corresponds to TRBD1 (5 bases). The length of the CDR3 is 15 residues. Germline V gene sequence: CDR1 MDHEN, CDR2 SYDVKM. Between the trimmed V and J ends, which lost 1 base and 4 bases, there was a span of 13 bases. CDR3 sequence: CASSLSLPGGYGYTF. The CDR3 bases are TGTGCCAGCAGTTTATCCCTTCCCGGGGGCTATGGCTACACCTTC.

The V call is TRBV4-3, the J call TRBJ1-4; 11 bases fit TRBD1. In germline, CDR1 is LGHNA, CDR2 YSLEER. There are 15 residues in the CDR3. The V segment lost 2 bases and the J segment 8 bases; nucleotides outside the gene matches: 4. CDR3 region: CASSQLRTGGEKLFF. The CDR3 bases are TGCGCCAGCAGCCAACTCCGGACAGGGGGCGAAAAACTGTTTTTT.

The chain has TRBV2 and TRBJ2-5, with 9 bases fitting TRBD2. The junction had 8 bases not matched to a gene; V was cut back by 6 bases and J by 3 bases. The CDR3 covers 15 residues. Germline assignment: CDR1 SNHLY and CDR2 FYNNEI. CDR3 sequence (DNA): TGTGCCAGCAGCCCCGGGTCTAGCGGGGAAGAGACCCAGTACTTC. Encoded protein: CASSPGSSGEETQYF.

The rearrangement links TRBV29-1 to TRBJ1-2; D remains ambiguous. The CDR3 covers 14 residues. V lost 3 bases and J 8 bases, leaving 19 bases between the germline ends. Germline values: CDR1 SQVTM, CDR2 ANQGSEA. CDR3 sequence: CSVDPGSTKFGYTF. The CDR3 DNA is TGCAGCGTTGACCCGGGATCTACCAAGTTCGGCTACACCTTC.

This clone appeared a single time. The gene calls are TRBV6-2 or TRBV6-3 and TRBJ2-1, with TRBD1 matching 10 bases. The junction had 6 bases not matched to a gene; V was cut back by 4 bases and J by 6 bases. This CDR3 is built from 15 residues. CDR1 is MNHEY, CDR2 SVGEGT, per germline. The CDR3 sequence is CASSSTGTGVNEQFF. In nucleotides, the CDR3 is TGTGCCAGCAGTTCCACCGGGACAGGGGTCAATGAGCAGTTCTTC.

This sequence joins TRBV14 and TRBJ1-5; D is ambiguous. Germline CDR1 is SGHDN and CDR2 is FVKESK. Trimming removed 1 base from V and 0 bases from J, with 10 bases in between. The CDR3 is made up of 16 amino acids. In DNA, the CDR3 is TGTGCCAGCAGCCAAGGCGGAGGCCATAGCAATCAGCCCCAGCATTTT. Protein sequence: CASSQGGGHSNQPQHF. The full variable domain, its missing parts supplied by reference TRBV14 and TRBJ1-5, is EAGVTQFPSHSVIEKGQTVTLRCDPISGHDNLYWYRRVMGKEIKFLLHFVKESKQDESGMPNNRFLAERTGGTYSTLKVQPAELEDSGVYFCASSQGGGHSNQPQHFGDGTRLSIL.

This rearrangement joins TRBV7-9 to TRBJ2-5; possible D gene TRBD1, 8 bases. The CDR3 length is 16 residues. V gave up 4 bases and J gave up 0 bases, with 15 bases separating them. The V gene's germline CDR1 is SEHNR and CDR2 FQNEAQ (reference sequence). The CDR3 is CASSSKRDRYQETQYF. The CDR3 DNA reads TGTGCCAGCAGCTCAAAGCGGGACAGGTACCAAGAGACCCAGTACTTC.

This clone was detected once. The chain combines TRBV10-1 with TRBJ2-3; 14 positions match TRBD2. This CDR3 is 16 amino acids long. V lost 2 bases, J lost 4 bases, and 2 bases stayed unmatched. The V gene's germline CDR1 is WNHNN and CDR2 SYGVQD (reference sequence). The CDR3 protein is CASSEGLAGGADTQYF. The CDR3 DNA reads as TGCGCCAGCAGTGAGGGACTAGCGGGAGGTGCAGATACGCAGTATTTT.

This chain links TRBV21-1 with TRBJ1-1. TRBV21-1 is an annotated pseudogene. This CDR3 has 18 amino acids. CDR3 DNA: TGTGCCAGCAGCAAAGTTAAGTGTGGGGTCGCGCCGAACACTGAAGCTTTCTTT. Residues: CASSKVKCGVAPNTEAFF.

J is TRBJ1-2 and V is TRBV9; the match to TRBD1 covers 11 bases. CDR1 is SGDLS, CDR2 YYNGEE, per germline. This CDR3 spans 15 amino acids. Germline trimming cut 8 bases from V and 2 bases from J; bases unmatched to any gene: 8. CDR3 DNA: TGTGCCAGAAGGACAGGGGGCCCCATAAACTATGGCTACACCTTC. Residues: CARRTGGPINYGYTF.

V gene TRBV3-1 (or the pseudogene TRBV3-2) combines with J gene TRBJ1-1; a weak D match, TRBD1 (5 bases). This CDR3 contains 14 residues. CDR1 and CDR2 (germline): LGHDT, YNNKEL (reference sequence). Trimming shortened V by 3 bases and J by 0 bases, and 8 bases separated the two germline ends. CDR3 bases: TGTGCCAGCAGCCATTGGGACTTGAACACTGAAGCTTTCTTT. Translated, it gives CASSHWDLNTEAFF.

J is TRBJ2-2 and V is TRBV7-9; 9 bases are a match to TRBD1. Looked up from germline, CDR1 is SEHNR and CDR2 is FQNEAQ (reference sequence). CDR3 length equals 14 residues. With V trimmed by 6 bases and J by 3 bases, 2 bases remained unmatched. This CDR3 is CASRGQGYTGELFF. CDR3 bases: TGTGCCAGCAGGGGACAGGGATACACCGGGGAGCTGTTTTTT.

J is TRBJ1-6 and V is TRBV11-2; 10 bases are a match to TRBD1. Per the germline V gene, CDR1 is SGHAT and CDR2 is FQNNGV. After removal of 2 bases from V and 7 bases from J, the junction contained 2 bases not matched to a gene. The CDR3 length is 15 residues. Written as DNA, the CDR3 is TGTGCCAGCAGCTTAAAGGGACAGGGGAATTCACCCCTCCACTTT. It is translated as CASSLKGQGNSPLHF. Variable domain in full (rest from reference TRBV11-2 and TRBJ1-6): EAGVAQSPRYKIIEKRQSVAFWCNPISGHATLYWYQQILGQGPKLLIQFQNNGVVDDSQLPKDRFSAERLKGVDSTLKIQPAKLEDSAVYLCASSLKGQGNSPLHFGNGTRLTVT.

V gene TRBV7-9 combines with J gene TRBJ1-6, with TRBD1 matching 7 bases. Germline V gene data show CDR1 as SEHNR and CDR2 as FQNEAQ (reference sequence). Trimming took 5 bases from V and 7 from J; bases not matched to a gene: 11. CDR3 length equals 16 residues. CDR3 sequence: CASSRTAGQPNSPLHF. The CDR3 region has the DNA TGTGCCAGCAGCCGAACCGCGGGACAGCCAAATTCACCCCTCCACTTT.

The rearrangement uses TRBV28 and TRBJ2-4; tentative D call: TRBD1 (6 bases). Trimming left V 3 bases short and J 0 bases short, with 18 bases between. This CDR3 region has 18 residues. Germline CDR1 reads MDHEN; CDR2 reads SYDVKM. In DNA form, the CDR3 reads TGTGCCAGCAGTTTTACTCGATACAGGGATTCAGCCAAAAACATTCAGTACTTC. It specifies CASSFTRYRDSAKNIQYF.

The CDR3: CASSFDRTNTEAFF. For the CDR3, the DNA is TGCGCCAGCAGCTTTGACAGGACGAACACTGAAGCTTTCTTT. The chain joins TRBV5-1 to TRBJ1-1, with a possible D match to TRBD1 (6 bases). From germline, CDR1 is SGHRS and CDR2 YFSETQ. This CDR3 has 14 residues. V was shortened by 2 bases and J by 1 base, with 9 bases between the two germline ends.

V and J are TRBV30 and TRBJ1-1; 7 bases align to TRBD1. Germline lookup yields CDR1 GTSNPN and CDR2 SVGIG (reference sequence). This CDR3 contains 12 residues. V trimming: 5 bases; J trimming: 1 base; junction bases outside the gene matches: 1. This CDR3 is CAWGQANTEAFF. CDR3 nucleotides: TGTGCCTGGGGACAGGCGAACACTGAAGCTTTCTTT.

CDR3 nucleotide sequence: TGTGCCAGCAGCCGGACTAGCGGGAGGCAATACGAGCAGTACTTC. Translation gives CASSRTSGRQYEQYF. The chain couples TRBV3-1 (or the pseudogene TRBV3-2) to TRBJ2-7; TRBD2 matches at 14 bases. This CDR3 is 15 amino acids long. V lost 4 bases to trimming and J lost 4 bases; unmatched junction nucleotides: 3. The V gene's germline CDR1 is LGHDT and CDR2 YNNKEL (reference sequence).

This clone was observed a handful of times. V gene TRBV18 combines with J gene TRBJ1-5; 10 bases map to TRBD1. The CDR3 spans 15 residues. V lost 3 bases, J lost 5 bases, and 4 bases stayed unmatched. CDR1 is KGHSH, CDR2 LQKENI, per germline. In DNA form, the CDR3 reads TGTGCCAGCTCACCGGGACAGGGGCTGTATCAGCCCCAGCATTTT. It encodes CASSPGQGLYQPQHF.

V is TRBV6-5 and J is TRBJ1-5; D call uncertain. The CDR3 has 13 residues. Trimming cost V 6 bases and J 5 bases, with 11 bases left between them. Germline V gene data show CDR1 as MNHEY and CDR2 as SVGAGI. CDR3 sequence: CASRPGNHQPQHF. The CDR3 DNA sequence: TGTGCCAGCAGGCCAGGAAACCATCAGCCCCAGCATTTT.

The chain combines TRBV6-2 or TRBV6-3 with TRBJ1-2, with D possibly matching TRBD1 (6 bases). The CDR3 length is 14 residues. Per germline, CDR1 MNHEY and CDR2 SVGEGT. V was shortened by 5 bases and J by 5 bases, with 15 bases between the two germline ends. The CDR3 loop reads CASSEAGTSYGYTF. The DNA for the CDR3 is TGTGCCAGCAGTGAGGCCGGGACATCTTATGGCTACACCTTC.

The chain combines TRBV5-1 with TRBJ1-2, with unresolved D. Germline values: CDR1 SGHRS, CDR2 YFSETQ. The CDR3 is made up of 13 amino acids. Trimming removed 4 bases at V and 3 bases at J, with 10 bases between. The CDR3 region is CASSLPGDYGYTF. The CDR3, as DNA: TGCGCCAGCAGCCTCCCGGGCGACTATGGCTACACCTTC. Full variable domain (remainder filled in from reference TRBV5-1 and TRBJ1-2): KAGVTQTPRYLIKTRGQQVTLSCSPISGHRSVSWYQQTPGQGLQFLFEYFSETQRNKGNFPGRFSGRQFSNSRSEMNVSTLELGDSALYLCASSLPGDYGYTFGSGTRLTVV.